This TCR beta chain is from a study of blood T cell repertoires in COVID-19. On the study more broadly: Spain, Italy and the United States supplied samples that represented acute and convalescent COVID-19. T cells, B-cell-depleted T cells, or PBMCs supplied cDNA or gDNA.

There are 12 residues in the CDR3. The junction had 7 bases not matched to a gene; V was cut back by 6 bases and J by 9 bases. Per germline, CDR1 MNHEY and CDR2 SVGAGI. In the original workflow: The authors estimated nucleated cell counts from reference gene primer amplification. Clones were sequenced by immunoSEQ multiplex PCR, and TCRdb holds only the in-frame ones, with some missing. D and trimming come from the DNA, and the V and J calls and clone size come from that table. Of around 95,000 clones listed, 90% are singletons. This receptor was taken from a man aged 45-65 years with acute or convalescent COVID-19. Sequenced sample: peripheral blood. The rearrangement joins TRBV6-5 to TRBJ1-2; the match to TRBD1 covers 7 bases. CDR3 amino acids: CASRRQGGSYTF. DNA of the CDR3: TGTGCCAGCAGGAGACAGGGCGGGAGCTACACCTTC.